This record looks at one T cell receptor (beta chain) sequence and its context. What was amplified from RNA transcripts were TCR beta CDR3 regions. HTBI primers were used for first-round RT-PCR of the TCR CDR3. Each CDR3 protein gets one entry after TCRdb re-called the multiplex PCR reads with MiXCR. The sample records 350,000 to 450,000 distinct CDR3 sequences, approximately 14% being singletons. Germline loops: CDR1 SEHNR, CDR2 FQNEAQ (reference sequence). The V end lost 6 bases, the J end lost 0 bases, and 11 bases lay between the germline ends. The CDR3 consists of 15 residues. These data originate in a study of T cells in Graves' hyperthyroidism and ophthalmopathy. Study overall: Any treatment followed the collection of peripheral blood at initial diagnosis.

The V and J genes are TRBV7-9 and TRBJ1-4, with D perhaps matching TRBD1 (5 bases). This TCR derives from an older woman with Graves' hyperthyroidism. Sequences were obtained from blood. The chain's CDR3 is CASRPGAATNEKLFF. CDR3 nucleotide sequence: TGTGCCAGCAGGCCCGGGGCAGCAACTAATGAAAAACTGTTTTTT.